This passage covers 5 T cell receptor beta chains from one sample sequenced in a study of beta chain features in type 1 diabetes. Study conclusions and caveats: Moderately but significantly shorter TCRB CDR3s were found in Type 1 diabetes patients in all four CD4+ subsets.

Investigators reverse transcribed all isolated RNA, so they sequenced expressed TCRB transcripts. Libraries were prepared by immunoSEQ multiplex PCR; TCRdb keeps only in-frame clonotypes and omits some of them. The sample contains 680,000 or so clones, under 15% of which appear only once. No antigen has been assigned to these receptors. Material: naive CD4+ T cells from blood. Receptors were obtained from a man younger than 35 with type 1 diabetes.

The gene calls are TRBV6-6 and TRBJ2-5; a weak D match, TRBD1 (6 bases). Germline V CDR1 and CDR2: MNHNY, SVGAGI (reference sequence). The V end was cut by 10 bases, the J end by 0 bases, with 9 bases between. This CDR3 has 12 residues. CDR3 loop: CATRGYQETQYF. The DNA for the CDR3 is TGTGCCACTAGGGGGTACCAAGAGACCCAGTACTTC.

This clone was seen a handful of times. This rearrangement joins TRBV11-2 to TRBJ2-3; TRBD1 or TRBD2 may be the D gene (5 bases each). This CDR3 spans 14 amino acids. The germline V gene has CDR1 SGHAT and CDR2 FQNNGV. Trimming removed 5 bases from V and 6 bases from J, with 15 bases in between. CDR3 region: CASSPNGAGDTQYF. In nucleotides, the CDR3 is TGTGCCAGCAGCCCCAACGGGGCAGGGGATACGCAGTATTTT.

The CDR3 sequence is CASSEGFGNQPQHF. For the CDR3, the DNA is TGTGCCAGCAGTGAGGGGTTTGGCAATCAGCCCCAGCATTTT. The chain couples TRBV6-1 to TRBJ1-5, with D unclear. V was cut by 3 bases and J by 2 bases, with 8 bases left in between. The CDR3 runs 14 residues. CDR1 and CDR2 (germline): MNHNS, SASEGT.

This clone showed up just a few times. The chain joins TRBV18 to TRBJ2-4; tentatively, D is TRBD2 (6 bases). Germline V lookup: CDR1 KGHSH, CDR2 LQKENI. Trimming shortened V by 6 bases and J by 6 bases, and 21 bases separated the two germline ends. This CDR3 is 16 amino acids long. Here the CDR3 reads CASSPLPGEAGNIQYF. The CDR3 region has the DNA TGTGCCAGCTCCCCTCTCCCGGGGGAGGCAGGAAACATTCAGTACTTC.

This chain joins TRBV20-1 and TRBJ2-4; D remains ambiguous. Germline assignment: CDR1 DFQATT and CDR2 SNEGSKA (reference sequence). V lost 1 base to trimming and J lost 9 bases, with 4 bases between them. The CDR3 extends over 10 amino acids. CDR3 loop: CSARGSIQYF. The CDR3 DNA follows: TGCAGTGCTAGAGGTAGCATTCAGTACTTC.